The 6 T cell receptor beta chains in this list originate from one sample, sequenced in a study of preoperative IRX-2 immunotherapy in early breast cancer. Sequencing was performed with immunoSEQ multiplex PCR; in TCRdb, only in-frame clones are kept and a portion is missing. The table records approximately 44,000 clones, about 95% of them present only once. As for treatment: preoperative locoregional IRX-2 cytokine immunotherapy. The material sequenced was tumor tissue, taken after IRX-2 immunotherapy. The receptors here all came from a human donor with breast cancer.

The DNA for the CDR3 is TGTGCCACCAGCAGAGGGGACCAATTCACAGATACGCAGTATTTT. It is translated as CATSRGDQFTDTQYF. This chain links TRBV15 with TRBJ2-3, with D possibly being TRBD1 or TRBD2 (5 bases each). The CDR3 loop spans 15 amino acids. V dropped 1 base and J dropped 2 bases, with 10 bases sitting between them. CDR1 is LNHNV, CDR2 YYDKDF, per germline (reference sequence). Full variable domain (rest looked up from reference TRBV15 and TRBJ2-3): DAMVIQNPRYQVTQFGKPVTLSCSQTLNHNVMYWYQQKSSQAPKLLFHYYDKDFNNEADTPDNFQSRRPNTSFCFLDIRSPGLGDTAMYLCATSRGDQFTDTQYFGPGTRLTVL.

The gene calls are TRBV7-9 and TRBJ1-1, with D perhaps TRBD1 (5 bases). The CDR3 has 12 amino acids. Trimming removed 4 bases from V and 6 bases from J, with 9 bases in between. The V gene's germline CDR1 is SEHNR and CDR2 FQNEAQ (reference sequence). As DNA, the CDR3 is TGTGCCAGCAGCTCGTGGGACGCTGAAGCTTTCTTT. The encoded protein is CASSSWDAEAFF.

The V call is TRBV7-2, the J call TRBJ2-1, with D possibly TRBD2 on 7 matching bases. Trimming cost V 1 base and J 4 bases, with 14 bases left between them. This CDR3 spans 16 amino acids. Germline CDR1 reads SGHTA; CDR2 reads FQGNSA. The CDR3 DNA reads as TGTGCCAGCAGCTTAGATGGAGGGGGGGGGTACAATGAGCAGTTCTTC. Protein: CASSLDGGGGYNEQFF.

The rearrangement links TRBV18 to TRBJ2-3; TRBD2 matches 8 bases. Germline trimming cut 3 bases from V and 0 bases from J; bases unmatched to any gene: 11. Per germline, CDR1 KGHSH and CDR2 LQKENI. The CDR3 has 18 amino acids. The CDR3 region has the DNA TGTGCCAGCTCACCTCAGGCTGTTATAGCGGGGAGCACAGATACGCAGTATTTT. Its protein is CASSPQAVIAGSTDTQYF.

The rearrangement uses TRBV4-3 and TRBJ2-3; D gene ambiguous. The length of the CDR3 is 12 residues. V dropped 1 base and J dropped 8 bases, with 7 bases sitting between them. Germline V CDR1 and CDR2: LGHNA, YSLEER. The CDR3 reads CASSQGTGTQYF. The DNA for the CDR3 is TGCGCCAGCAGCCAAGGGACGGGTACGCAGTATTTT.

The CDR3, as DNA: TGTGCCAGCTCACGAGGGACAGCTAATAGCAATCAGCCCCAGCATTTT. It encodes CASSRGTANSNQPQHF. This sequence joins TRBV18 and TRBJ1-5; the match to TRBD1 covers 7 bases. The CDR3 totals 16 residues. V trimming: 4 bases; J trimming: 0 bases; junction bases outside the gene matches: 6. The germline CDR1 and CDR2 sequences are KGHSH and LQKENI.